The T cell receptor (beta chain) under discussion was sequenced for a study of breast tumors, draining lymph nodes, adjacent tissues. The CDR3 covers 16 residues. The V gene's germline CDR1 is MNHEY and CDR2 SVGEGT. The J segment lost 5 bases and the V segment lost 3 bases, leaving 10 bases of the junction unmatched. TCRdb re-analysed the multiplex PCR reads in MiXCR, keeping a single row per CDR3 protein. The data show around 300,000 distinct CDR3 sequences, with 30% seen just once and approximately 1% held by the top ten. Findings and limits, study-wide: Luminal-like breast cancer showed significantly higher tumor–nontumor repertoire similarity than basal-like. Data only fit, rather than demonstrated, lymph node origin of most tumor T cells. The data were judged consistent with most tumor T cells coming from lymph node and expanding in tumor. Tumor repertoires ranked between lymph nodes and nontumor tissue in diversity, with V and J gene preferences.

Samples came from axillary lymph nodes draining the breast cancer. This clonotype has a handful of counts. Its antigen is undetermined. This chain links TRBV6-2 or TRBV6-3 with TRBJ2-5; 9 nucleotides line up with TRBD2. Specimen: axillary lymph node tissue. The TCR comes from a female donor with breast cancer. Some clones in this sample may be carry-over from other donors' samples. Here the CDR3 DNA reads TGTGCCAGCAGTTATTCCTTAGCGGGAGTAAATGAGACCCAGTACTTC. Translation gives CASSYSLAGVNETQYF.